This T cell receptor (beta chain) appears in the sequencing data of a study of lymphopenia after photon versus proton radiotherapy. Trimming pared 6 bases from V and 5 bases from J, leaving 10 bases between. CDR1 and CDR2 from the germline V gene are DFQATT and SNEGSKA (reference sequence). The CDR3 has 11 residues. Only in-frame clones appear in the TCRdb table, and some are missing; sequencing was by immunoSEQ multiplex PCR. The sample carries thousands of clones, 88% recorded once. Sequencing used peripheral blood, obtained from a patient treated with photon-based radiotherapy. The receptor's source is a man of 80 years or more with cholangiocarcinoma. V and J are TRBV20-1 and TRBJ1-1; no firm D call. The CDR3 sequence: CSAGPGTEAFF. The CDR3 bases are TGCAGTGCAGGACCGGGGACTGAAGCTTTCTTT.